This TCR beta chain comes out of a study of blood T cell repertoires in COVID-19. Study in general: Sample material is recorded as cDNA or gDNA derived from T cells, B-cell-depleted T cells, or PBMCs.

Authors' analysis steps: Reference gene primer amplification gave nucleated cell count estimates. Repertoires were generated with immunoSEQ multiplex PCR, while TCRdb's copy carries only in-frame clones and drops some. Clone size and V and J calls were adopted from that table, with D and trimming inferred from the DNA. The sample includes 150,000 to 200,000 clones, roughly 80% seen only once; the top ten take approximately 8%. The sample consisted of peripheral blood. The clonotype was recovered from a woman in her sixties or seventies with COVID-19, enrolled during active disease.

The CDR3 DNA reads as TGTGCCAGCAGTGTGGAGGGCGGATACACAGATACGCAGTATTTT. Residues: CASSVEGGYTDTQYF. The V gene is TRBV2, the J gene TRBJ2-3; D possibly corresponds to TRBD2 (6 bases). Trimming took off 4 bases at V and 2 bases at J, with 13 bases between the two ends. The CDR3 extends over 15 amino acids. Germline CDR1 SNHLY, CDR2 FYNNEI.